The clone carrying this T cell receptor (beta chain) was detected once. Its antigen is not known. CDR1 and CDR2 from the germline V gene are SGHTA and FQGNSA. J lost 8 bases, V lost 3 bases, and 5 bases had no gene match. CDR3 size: 15 residues. The sample originates from a study of cytomegalovirus exposure and HLA in healthy donors. Study in general: According to later analysis, the same platform produced the 120 validation and approximately 630 first-cohort repertoires. General study results and limits: Reports showed the classifier diagnosing cytomegalovirus status with high specificity and sensitivity.

Using immunoSEQ multiplex PCR, the repertoire was profiled, and TCRdb retains in-frame clones only, with some absent. Here the sample spans around 150,000 clones, 84% being singletons. The sample taken for sequencing was PBMCs. V gene TRBV7-2 combines with J gene TRBJ2-2; 11 bases fit TRBD1. This TCR came from a man younger than 40 in good health and CMV-seropositive. Here the CDR3 DNA reads TGTGCCAGCAGCTTCGGACAGGGGGCTTTTGGGGAGCTGTTTTTT. Its translation: CASSFGQGAFGELFF.